These 14 T cell receptor beta chains were sequenced from one sample in a study of human T cells and chemical hapten exposure. TCRdb passed the RACE reads through MiXCR, listing each CDR3 protein once. Found here are 65,000 to 95,000 distinct CDR3 sequences, 6% to 8.5% of them singletons; the top ten hold 1% to 1.5%. Time point specified: patch test 2, 6 weeks after DPC sensitization. Noted treatment: therapeutic diphenylcyclopropenone sensitization with weekly scalp DPC. Sequenced here: whole blood, sampled in connection with sensitization to the hapten diphenylcyclopropenone (DPC). The source is a woman aged 25 to 45 with alopecia areata. Some clones in this sample may be carry-over from other donors' samples.

This clonotype was seen many times. CDR3 residues: CASSFTGDYGYTF. DNA of the CDR3: TGTGCCAGCAGCTTTACAGGGGACTATGGCTACACCTTC. The genes are TRBV5-6 and TRBJ1-2; 7 bases line up with TRBD1. Trimming cost V 2 bases and J 3 bases; bases outside gene matches: 1. The CDR3 is 13 residues long. The germline CDR1 and CDR2 sequences are SGHDT and YYEEEE. Complete variable domain (other parts from reference TRBV5-6 and TRBJ1-2): DAGVTQSPTHLIKTRGQQVTLRCSPKSGHDTVSWYQQALGQGPQFIFQYYEEEERQRGNFPDRFSGHQFPNYSSELNVNALLLGDSALYLCASSFTGDYGYTFGSGTRLTVV.

This clonotype was seen at least ten times. This chain connects TRBV4-1 to TRBJ2-3; D gene uncertain. V was trimmed by 1 base and J by 5 bases, leaving 10 bases between them. Germline V gene sequence: CDR1 MGHRA, CDR2 YSYEKL. This CDR3 is 14 amino acids long. The CDR3 bases are TGCGCCAGCAGCCAAGGGATTCGGTTAGATACGCAGTATTTT. Translated, it gives CASSQGIRLDTQYF.

This clonotype was counted between two and nine times. The chain uses TRBV10-3 and TRBJ1-1; unclear D gene. The CDR3 totals 13 residues. Looked up from germline, CDR1 is ENHRY and CDR2 is SYGVKD. V lost 3 bases and J lost 3, with 8 bases in between. The chain's CDR3 is CAISDGGDTEAFF. The CDR3 coding sequence is TGTGCCATCAGTGATGGTGGGGACACTGAAGCTTTCTTT.

In its sample, this clonotype was seen many times. This CDR3 reads CASSLYEGQPQHF. CDR3 sequence (DNA): TGCGCCAGCAGCTTGTATGAAGGGCAGCCCCAGCATTTT. This chain joins TRBV5-1 and TRBJ1-5; D gene unclear. Per germline, CDR1 SGHRS and CDR2 YFSETQ. V lost 1 base and J 7 bases, leaving 9 bases between the germline ends. The CDR3 consists of 13 residues.

This clonotype was observed a handful of times. CDR3 protein: CASSPGTGNTGELFF. In nucleotides, the CDR3 is TGTGCCAGCAGTCCTGGGACAGGGAACACCGGGGAGCTGTTTTTT. The rearrangement joins TRBV6-4 to TRBJ2-2; 8 nucleotides agree with TRBD1. Germline CDR1 MRHNA, CDR2 SNTAGT. The junction had 3 bases not matched to a gene; V was cut back by 5 bases and J by 1 base. CDR3 length: 15 amino acids.

In its sample, this clonotype was seen a few times. The J gene is TRBJ1-5, the V gene TRBV5-8, with TRBD1 identical over 10 bases. Germline CDR1 is SGHTS and CDR2 is YDEGEE. This CDR3 spans 14 amino acids. V shed 4 bases, J shed 7 bases, and the junction held 5 bases outside the gene matches. CDR3 residues: CASSKDRGRQPQHF. CDR3 DNA sequence: TGTGCCAGCAGCAAGGACAGGGGGAGACAGCCCCAGCATTTT.

The sample holds many counts of this clonotype. The chain couples TRBV18 to TRBJ1-2; the D is unclear. Trimming pared 8 bases from V and 7 bases from J, leaving 20 bases between. Germline loops: CDR1 KGHSH, CDR2 LQKENI. This CDR3 spans 14 amino acids. The CDR3 here is CASTPGPSDPGYTF. The CDR3, as DNA: TGTGCCAGCACGCCCGGCCCCTCAGACCCTGGCTACACCTTC.

The table lists this clonotype with many counts. This chain links TRBV3-1 with TRBJ2-3, with D maybe TRBD2 (6 bases). This CDR3 contains 12 residues. Between the trimmed V and J ends, which lost 6 bases and 6 bases, there was a span of 10 bases. The germline CDR1 and CDR2 sequences are LGHDT and YNNKEL (reference sequence). The CDR3 protein is CASRQAGDTQYF. For the CDR3, the DNA is TGTGCCAGCAGACAGGCGGGGGATACGCAGTATTTT.

This clonotype was observed at least ten times. V and J are TRBV20-1 and TRBJ1-4; unclear D gene. CDR1 and CDR2 (germline): DFQATT, SNEGSKA (reference sequence). This CDR3 has 13 residues. V shed 3 bases and J shed 8 bases, with 13 bases lying between them. The CDR3 sequence is CSASSGSREKLFF. CDR3 DNA sequence: TGCAGTGCTAGCAGCGGAAGCCGGGAAAAACTGTTTTTT.

This clonotype has just a few counts. The gene calls are TRBV19 and TRBJ2-6; perhaps D is TRBD1 or TRBD2 (5 bases each). The germline V gene encodes CDR1 LNHDA and CDR2 SQIVND (reference sequence). CDR3 length equals 16 residues. V gave up 3 bases and J gave up 0 bases, with 9 bases separating them. CDR3 DNA sequence: TGTGCCAGTAGTATGGGGGACCACTCTGGGGCCAACGTCCTGACTTTC. It translates to CASSMGDHSGANVLTF.

A few counts support this clonotype. This chain uses TRBV29-1 with TRBJ2-7; 7 positions match TRBD1. With V trimmed by 5 bases and J by 4 bases, 11 bases remained unmatched. This CDR3 is 14 amino acids long. Germline CDR1 reads SQVTM; CDR2 reads ANQGSEA. CDR3 bases: TGCAGCGTTTCGACAGGGTGGGGCTTTTACGAGCAGTACTTC. It codes for CSVSTGWGFYEQYF.

This chain links TRBV29-1 with TRBJ1-2; 7 bases match TRBD1. The germline CDR1 and CDR2 sequences are SQVTM and ANQGSEA. This CDR3 comprises 15 residues. The junction had 8 bases not matched to a gene; V was cut back by 3 bases and J by 1 base. DNA of the CDR3: TGCAGCGTTGATAGTGTGTACAGGGGTAACTATGGCTACACCTTC. Translated: CSVDSVYRGNYGYTF.

This clonotype was counted many times. The CDR3 DNA sequence: TGCGCCAGCAGCTTGGCGCCCCGGGGGAGCGGGGTAGGTACGCAGTATTTT. Translated: CASSLAPRGSGVGTQYF. This sequence joins TRBV5-1 and TRBJ2-3, with TRBD2 matching 7 bases. The V segment lost 0 bases and the J segment 8 bases; nucleotides outside the gene matches: 15. CDR3 length equals 17 residues. CDR1 SGHRS and CDR2 YFSETQ come from the germline V gene.

This clonotype was seen at least ten times. The chain joins TRBV20-1 to TRBJ1-6; D is possibly TRBD1 (6 bases). From germline, CDR1 is DFQATT and CDR2 SNEGSKA (reference sequence). The V and J ends lost 2 bases and 9 bases respectively, with 8 bases between them. This CDR3 is built from 12 residues. The CDR3 loop reads CSARQGTSPLHF. CDR3 coding DNA: TGCAGTGCTAGACAGGGGACTTCACCCCTCCACTTT.